One T cell receptor (beta chain) is described in this entry. This record belongs to a study of blood T cell repertoires in COVID-19. The overall study: Material from acute and convalescent COVID-19 was sourced from the United States, Italy and Spain.

Profiled with immunoSEQ multiplex PCR; TCRdb holds only in-frame clones, not every one. The top ten hold about 2.5% of the sample, which has roughly 250,000 clones, about 90% seen once. This CDR3 spans 15 amino acids. Trimming removed 3 bases from V and 0 bases from J, with 13 bases in between. Germline V gives CDR1 SGHRS, CDR2 YFSETQ. The chain recombines TRBV5-1 with TRBJ2-7, with TRBD2 as a possible D gene (6 bases). Sequences were obtained from peripheral blood. The clonotype comes from a person aged 18-35 years with COVID-19, enrolled during active disease. CDR3 protein: CASSWGDHSSYEQYF. The CDR3 DNA sequence: TGCGCCAGCAGCTGGGGGGACCACAGCTCCTACGAGCAGTACTTC. The full variable domain, completed using reference TRBV5-1 and TRBJ2-7, is KAGVTQTPRYLIKTRGQQVTLSCSPISGHRSVSWYQQTPGQGLQFLFEYFSETQRNKGNFPGRFSGRQFSNSRSEMNVSTLELGDSALYLCASSWGDHSSYEQYFGPGTRLTVT.